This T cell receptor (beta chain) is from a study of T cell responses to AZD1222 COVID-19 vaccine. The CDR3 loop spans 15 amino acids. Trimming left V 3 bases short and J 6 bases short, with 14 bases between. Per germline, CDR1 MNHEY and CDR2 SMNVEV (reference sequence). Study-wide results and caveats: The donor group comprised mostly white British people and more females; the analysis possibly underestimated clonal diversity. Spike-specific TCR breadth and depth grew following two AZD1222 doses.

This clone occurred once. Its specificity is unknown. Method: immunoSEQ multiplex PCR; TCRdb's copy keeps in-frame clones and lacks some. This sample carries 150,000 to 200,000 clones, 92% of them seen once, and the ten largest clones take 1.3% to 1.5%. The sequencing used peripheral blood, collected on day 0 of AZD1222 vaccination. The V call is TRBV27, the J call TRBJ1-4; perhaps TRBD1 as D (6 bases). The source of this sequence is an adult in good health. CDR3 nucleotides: TGTGCCAGCAGTTTGGCGGGAGCAGGGGATGAAAAACTGTTTTTT. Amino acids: CASSLAGAGDEKLFF. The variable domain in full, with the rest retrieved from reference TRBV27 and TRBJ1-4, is EAQVTQNPRYLITVTGKKLTVTCSQNMNHEYMSWYRQDPGLGLRQIYYSMNVEVTDKGDVPEGYKVSRKEKRNFPLILESPSPNQTSLYFCASSLAGAGDEKLFFGSGTQLSVL.